These T cell receptor beta chains were read from a single sample in a study of T-cell memory formation after mild COVID-19. Using its own MiXCR run on the 5' RACE reads, TCRdb lists one record per CDR3 protein. The data contain about 210,000 distinct CDR3 sequences, about 27% of them singletons. The sequencing input was PBMCs or a T cell subset sorted from them (not recorded which). Every receptor here comes from an adult woman who had mild COVID-19 (a few samples of this study predate the infection). Cell type and time point are not known. The CDR3 runs from the conserved cysteine through the conserved F or W. Fields, in order: clone size, J gene, D gene, V gene, CDR3 protein, CDR3 DNA. A D gene is named only where the DNA matches it firmly. The size entry is marked missing in some rows and otherwise reads once, few, many or a size class.

NA | TRBJ2-7 | NA | TRBV6-2/TRBV6-3 | CASSNPRGRSSYEQYF | TGTGCCAGCAGTAATCCCAGGGGCCGTAGCTCCTACGAGCAGTACTTC
few | TRBJ1-5 | NA | TRBV9 | CASSVDPEGNQPQHF | TGTGCCAGCAGCGTGGACCCGGAGGGCAATCAGCCCCAGCATTTT
few | TRBJ2-3 | TRBD1 | TRBV4-1 | CASSQGTGADTQYF | TGCGCCAGCAGCCAAGGAACAGGGGCAGATACGCAGTATTTT
few | TRBJ2-2 | NA | TRBV6-2/TRBV6-3 | CASSQGDQRTGELFF | TGTGCCAGCAGCCAAGGGGATCAACGCACCGGGGAGCTGTTTTTT
NA | TRBJ2-5 | TRBD2 | TRBV20-1 | CSARPGVAGPWQETQYF | TGCAGTGCTAGGCCCGGGGTAGCGGGGCCTTGGCAAGAGACCCAGTACTTC
NA | TRBJ2-2 | NA | TRBV12-3/TRBV12-4 | CASSRTGQMNTGELFF | TGTGCCAGCAGCCGAACCGGACAGATGAACACCGGGGAGCTGTTTTTT
few | TRBJ2-4 | NA | TRBV2 | CASRGIWAKNIQYF | TGTGCCAGCAGAGGAATATGGGCCAAAAACATTCAGTACTTC
many | TRBJ2-5 | NA | TRBV4-2 | CASSQAGQGPETQYF | TGTGCCAGCAGCCAAGCGGGGCAGGGGCCCGAGACCCAGTACTTC
few | TRBJ1-2 | TRBD1 | TRBV7-2 | CASSLLGQFFGYTF | TGTGCCAGCAGCTTGTTGGGACAGTTTTTTGGCTACACCTTC
few | TRBJ2-1 | TRBD2 | TRBV7-2 | CASSLSLAGGTNEQFF | TGTGCCAGCAGCCTTTCTCTAGCGGGAGGAACCAATGAGCAGTTCTTC
NA | TRBJ2-7 | TRBD1 | TRBV2 | CASSGGTGRGSYEQYF | TGTGCCAGCAGTGGCGGGACAGGTAGAGGCTCCTACGAGCAGTACTTC
few | TRBJ1-6 | NA | TRBV7-2 | CASSLSGALGQVVLHF | TGTGCCAGCAGCTTATCGGGGGCGTTGGGGCAGGTAGTCCTCCACTTT
many | TRBJ2-1 | TRBD2 | TRBV29-1 | CSVEDFQREYGEQFF | TGCAGCGTTGAAGATTTCCAGCGGGAGTACGGTGAGCAGTTCTTC
many | TRBJ2-2 | TRBD1 | TRBV24-1 | CATSALGTGNTGELFF | TGTGCCACCAGTGCCTTGGGGACAGGGAACACCGGGGAGCTGTTTTTT
NA | TRBJ2-7 | TRBD2 | TRBV5-1 | CASSLVGLAGVDSYEQYF | TGCGCCAGCAGCTTGGTGGGACTAGCGGGGGTCGACTCCTACGAGCAGTACTTC
NA | TRBJ1-2 | TRBD1 | TRBV19 | CASSTDRGIYGYTF | TGTGCCAGTAGTACGGACAGGGGGATCTATGGCTACACCTTC
NA | TRBJ2-1 | TRBD2 | TRBV11-2 | CASSLGLAGGIYNEQFF | TGTGCCAGCAGCCTCGGACTAGCGGGGGGGATCTACAATGAGCAGTTCTTC
NA | TRBJ1-1 | NA | TRBV5-6 | CASSLISSDTEAFF | TGTGCCAGCAGCTTGATTTCCTCAGACACTGAAGCTTTCTTT
NA | TRBJ1-2 | NA | TRBV30 | CAWSVQYGAGFIWGYTF | TGTGCCTGGAGTGTACAGTACGGGGCAGGATTCATATGGGGCTACACCTTC
NA | TRBJ1-4 | NA | TRBV5-1 | CASSLAPRRNEKLFF | TGCGCCAGCAGCTTGGCCCCCCGACGGAATGAAAAACTGTTTTTT
NA | TRBJ2-7 | TRBD2 | TRBV7-9 | CASSLVWASGDGSYEQYF | TGTGCCAGCAGCTTAGTTTGGGCTAGCGGGGACGGCTCCTACGAGCAGTACTTC
NA | TRBJ2-3 | NA | TRBV2 | CASSDAGFLGDTQYF | TGTGCCAGCAGTGATGCGGGGTTTTTAGGAGATACGCAGTATTTT
NA | TRBJ2-2 | NA | TRBV9 | CASSVEERSGELFF | TGTGCCAGCAGCGTAGAAGAGAGGTCCGGGGAGCTGTTTTTT
few | TRBJ2-7 | TRBD2 | TRBV29-1 | CSVEREGLAGETYEQYF | TGCAGCGTGGAGAGAGAGGGACTAGCGGGAGAAACCTACGAGCAGTACTTC
few | TRBJ2-1 | NA | TRBV7-9 | CASSALLNEQFF | TGTGCCAGCAGCGCCCTTCTTAATGAGCAGTTCTTC
NA | TRBJ1-5 | NA | TRBV6-1 | CASSEGAGNQPQHF | TGTGCCAGCAGTGAGGGGGCAGGCAATCAGCCCCAGCATTTT
many | TRBJ2-2 | NA | TRBV7-9 | CASSSSGRQGKGSGELFF | TGTGCCAGCAGCTCCTCCGGGCGTCAGGGGAAAGGCTCCGGGGAGCTGTTTTTT
NA | TRBJ1-1 | NA | TRBV2 | CASREQEANTEAFF | TGTGCCAGCAGGGAACAGGAAGCTAACACTGAAGCTTTCTTT
many | TRBJ2-3 | NA | TRBV29-1 | CSVEAYRAVNTQYF | TGCAGCGTAGAGGCCTACAGGGCGGTAAATACGCAGTATTTT
NA | TRBJ1-1 | NA | TRBV18 | CASSPPEGGPANTEAFF | TGTGCCAGCTCACCACCGGAGGGCGGACCCGCGAACACTGAAGCTTTCTTT
many | TRBJ2-5 | NA | TRBV20-1 | CSARDGGLWETQYF | TGCAGTGCTAGAGACGGGGGTCTTTGGGAGACCCAGTACTTC
NA | TRBJ1-3 | NA | TRBV6-2/TRBV6-3 | CASRSTGSGNTIYF | TGTGCCAGCAGATCGACCGGGAGCGGAAACACCATATATTTT
NA | TRBJ2-4 | NA | TRBV4-3 | CASSQDGGQLNIQYF | TGCGCCAGCAGCCAAGATGGGGGACAATTAAACATTCAGTACTTC
NA | TRBJ2-1 | NA | TRBV6-5 | CASSVQGANEQFF | TGTGCCAGCAGTGTTCAGGGAGCCAATGAGCAGTTCTTC
NA | TRBJ2-1 | NA | TRBV6-5 | CASSYSYRAVTNEQFF | TGTGCCAGCAGTTACTCGTACAGGGCGGTCACGAATGAGCAGTTCTTC
NA | TRBJ1-3 | TRBD1 | TRBV25-1 | CASTGPGQGVDSSGNTIYF | TGTGCCAGCACTGGCCCGGGACAGGGTGTGGACAGCTCTGGAAACACCATATATTTT
few | TRBJ2-7 | NA | TRBV5-1 | CASRIDYEQYF | TGCGCCAGCCGAATAGACTACGAGCAGTACTTC
NA | TRBJ2-3 | TRBD2 | TRBV12-3/TRBV12-4 | CASSFGLAGGTDTQYF | TGTGCCAGCAGTTTTGGACTAGCGGGGGGGACAGATACGCAGTATTTT
NA | TRBJ2-7 | TRBD2 | TRBV7-9 | CASSEGLVQQYF | TGTGCCAGCAGCGAAGGACTAGTCCAGCAGTACTTC
few | TRBJ2-7 | TRBD1 | TRBV6-2/TRBV6-3 | CASSRRTGHSYEQYF | TGTGCCAGCAGTCGGAGGACAGGTCACTCCTACGAGCAGTACTTC
few | TRBJ2-3 | NA | TRBV5-1 | CASSLSSWADTQYF | TGCGCCAGCAGCTTGAGTAGCTGGGCAGATACGCAGTATTTT
NA | TRBJ1-2 | NA | TRBV19 | CASSSSTGGYGYTF | TGTGCCAGTAGTTCCTCGACGGGCGGCTATGGCTACACCTTC